This T cell receptor (beta chain) is drawn from a study of blood T cell repertoires in COVID-19. This clone was recorded once. The DNA is left out, because the CDR3 cannot be placed on it with certainty; the CDR3 is given as TCRdb lists it. Per the authors' pipeline: Reference gene primer amplification gave nucleated cell count estimates. Libraries were prepared by immunoSEQ multiplex PCR; TCRdb keeps only in-frame clonotypes and omits some of them. The D gene and trimming were derived from the DNA, and the V and J assignments and clone size from that table. The profile shows under 300,000 clones, 70% to 85% of them singletons. The participants were between roughly 18 and 89 years old and came from under 25 US areas. The clonotype was recovered from a man in his forties who had recovered from COVID-19. The specimen sequenced was PBMCs or T cells enriched from blood (not recorded which).

This CDR3 reads CASSPSFQETVFF. The rearrangement joins TRBV18 to TRBJ1-4. The CDR3 has 13 amino acids, counting both end residues. Germline V gives CDR1 KGHSH, CDR2 LQKENI.